A selection of T cell receptor beta chains follows, all from one sample in a study of blood T cells in healthy people across ages. TCRdb fed the 5' RACE reads into MiXCR, producing one record per CDR3 protein. Among around 990,000 distinct CDR3 sequences listed, less than 45% were seen once. Sequenced: blood. The receptors shown here come from a man aged 18 to 29 in good health. Each CDR3 is given with its conserved first and last residue. The D gene is left open where the match is weak. Clone size is stated in some rows and not others, as once, few, many or a class when expanded.

j_call,cdr3_length,clone_size,v_call,d_call,cdr3_nt,cdr3_aa
TRBJ2-3,15,NA,TRBV7-9,TRBD2,TGTGCCAGCAGCTTTATACGGGGGGGGTCAGATACGCAGTATTTT,CASSFIRGGSDTQYF
TRBJ1-2,15,NA,TRBV6-6,NA,TGTGCCAGCAGTTCAGTAGACGGTGGGGGCTATGGCTACACCTTC,CASSSVDGGGYGYTF
TRBJ2-1,13,few,TRBV4-3,NA,TGCGCCAGCAGCCAAGGTAGTAACAATGAGCAGTTCTTC,CASSQGSNNEQFF
TRBJ1-5,13,NA,TRBV7-9,NA,TGTGCCAGCAGCTTCGCTAGCAATCAGCCCCAGCATTTT,CASSFASNQPQHF
TRBJ2-7,12,few,TRBV20-1,NA,TGCAGTGCTAGAGTTCCTCCGTATGAGCAGTACTTC,CSARVPPYEQYF
TRBJ2-3,14,NA,TRBV20-1,NA,TGCAGCCCCGGGGGCCAGGGAGCCACAGATACGCAGTATTTT,CSPGGQGATDTQYF
TRBJ2-2,13,few,TRBV20-1,NA,TGCAGTGAACTCGTGGCGAACACCGGGGAGCTGTTTTTT,CSELVANTGELFF
TRBJ2-3,13,few,TRBV4-3,NA,TGCGCCAGCAGCCAACTGGGGGAAGATACGCAGTATTTT,CASSQLGEDTQYF
TRBJ2-3,20,NA,TRBV28,NA,TGTGCCAGCAGTTTAAGTACCGCGCAAAGACAGAAACGTTCAACAGATACGCAGTATTTT,CASSLSTAQRQKRSTDTQYF
TRBJ2-4,13,NA,TRBV20-1,NA,TGCAGTGCTAGAAGGGGGACACCTTCGGAGCAGTACTTC,CSARRGTPSEQYF
TRBJ2-7,20,NA,TRBV3-1,TRBD2,TGTGCCAGCAGCCAAGGAAGGACTAGCGGGGGGCCACGCTCCTACAATGAGCAGTACTTC,CASSQGRTSGGPRSYNEQYF
TRBJ2-3,17,few,TRBV20-1,TRBD2,TGCAGTGCTAGAGTCCTAGCGGGGGCCCCTTTCCCAGATACGCAGTATTTT,CSARVLAGAPFPDTQYF
TRBJ1-5,13,few,TRBV20-1,NA,TGCAGTGCTAGTACGCGAAGCAATCAGCCCCAGCATTTT,CSASTRSNQPQHF
TRBJ1-2,15,few,TRBV4-2,NA,TGTGCCAGCAGCCCCGAGAGGACTGCGAACTATGGCTACACCTTC,CASSPERTANYGYTF
TRBJ1-6,16,NA,TRBV20-1,NA,TGCAGTGCTAGAGAGGGGACGGGAGGTTATAATTCACCCCTCCACTTT,CSAREGTGGYNSPLHF
TRBJ2-7,13,NA,TRBV12-3/TRBV12-4,TRBD1,TGTGCCAGCAGCGTGCAGGGGGTTTACGAGCAGTACTTC,CASSVQGVYEQYF
TRBJ2-5,15,NA,TRBV20-1,TRBD2,TGCAGTGCTCCCGGACTAGCGGGATTCTTCAATGAGCAGTACTTC,CSAPGLAGFFNEQYF
TRBJ1-6,13,NA,TRBV24-1,NA,TGTGCCACCAGTGTGGGTAGAAATTCACCCCTCCACTTT,CATSVGRNSPLHF
TRBJ2-3,15,NA,TRBV11-3,TRBD1,TGTGCCAGCAGCCCCCGGACAGGGAGCCGGGATACGCAGTATTTT,CASSPRTGSRDTQYF
TRBJ1-2,14,few,TRBV12-3/TRBV12-4,NA,TGTGCCAGCAGTTTAGGAGACCAAACGGGCGGCTACACCTTC,CASSLGDQTGGYTF
TRBJ2-5,17,NA,TRBV20-1,TRBD2,TGCAGTGCTGGAAAGGAATCCGGGACTAGCGGGAGAGAGACCCAGTACTTC,CSAGKESGTSGRETQYF
TRBJ1-2,14,NA,TRBV20-1,NA,TGCAGTGCTAGAAATAGAGGGACGGCGCTTTTCTACACCTTC,CSARNRGTALFYTF
TRBJ1-1,13,NA,TRBV7-2,NA,TGTGCCAGCAGCTTAGAGTATAGGGGGGAAGCTTTCTTT,CASSLEYRGEAFF
TRBJ2-7,14,NA,TRBV29-1,NA,TGCAGCGTTGAAAACCTCACAGGGTTCCACGAGCAGTACTTC,CSVENLTGFHEQYF
TRBJ2-1,13,NA,TRBV4-3,NA,TGCGCCAGCAGCCGCTATTCCCTCTTTAAGCAGTTCTTC,CASSRYSLFKQFF
TRBJ2-5,15,few,TRBV4-2,TRBD2,TGTGCCAGCAGCCGGATAGCGGGGGGTCACAATGAGCAGTACTTC,CASSRIAGGHNEQYF
TRBJ2-7,13,NA,TRBV6-6,NA,TGTGCCAGCACCCCTGACGGATACAATGAGCAGTACTTC,CASTPDGYNEQYF
TRBJ1-1,14,many,TRBV10-3,NA,TGTGCCATCAGTGAGGGACCCCAGAACACTGAAGCTTTCTTT,CAISEGPQNTEAFF
TRBJ2-7,14,NA,TRBV6-2/TRBV6-3,TRBD1,TGTGCCAGCAGTTTGGCCGGGACAGGCCCAGAGCAGTACTTC,CASSLAGTGPEQYF
TRBJ2-3,15,NA,TRBV12-3/TRBV12-4,TRBD2,TGTGCCAGCTCCTCTGAGCGGGGGGACGCAGATACGCAGTATTTT,CASSSERGDADTQYF
TRBJ1-1,15,few,TRBV4-3,NA,TGCGCCAGCAGCCAGTCCAGGGTTTTGGTCACTGAAGCTTTCTTT,CASSQSRVLVTEAFF
TRBJ2-1,14,few,TRBV12-3/TRBV12-4,NA,TGTGCCAGCAGTCTACCGCGGGGCATAAATGAGCAGTTCTTC,CASSLPRGINEQFF
TRBJ1-1,17,NA,TRBV7-3,TRBD1,TGTGCCAGCAGCAAGAGGTCAGGGGGAGTTTTTGGAACTGAAGCTTTCTTT,CASSKRSGGVFGTEAFF
TRBJ1-1,14,NA,TRBV20-1,NA,TGCAGTGCTAGCCCCCCGACAGCGAACACTGAAGCTTTCTTT,CSASPPTANTEAFF
TRBJ2-3,15,NA,TRBV7-2,NA,TGTGCCGGCAGCAGAAATATGGGTAGCACAGATACGCAGTATTTT,CAGSRNMGSTDTQYF
TRBJ2-3,16,NA,TRBV7-2,NA,TGTGCCAGCAGCTTAAGTGGGGCCAGGGTGCCAGATACGCAGTATTTT,CASSLSGARVPDTQYF
TRBJ2-5,14,NA,TRBV4-2,NA,TGTGCCAGCAGCCAGGACGGAACTCAAGAGACCCAGTACTTC,CASSQDGTQETQYF
TRBJ2-3,16,few,TRBV4-3,NA,TGCGCCAGCAGCCAAGAGCACAGGGTTTACGCAGATACGCAGTATTTT,CASSQEHRVYADTQYF
TRBJ2-1,15,few,TRBV6-5,TRBD1,TGTGCCAGCAGTACGCGGGACAGGAGATACAATGAGCAGTTCTTC,CASSTRDRRYNEQFF
TRBJ1-2,13,NA,TRBV20-1,NA,TGCAGTGCTAGAGTTCCGGTGAGATATGGCTACACCTTC,CSARVPVRYGYTF